One and the same sample provided the 7 T cell receptor beta chains below, sequenced in a study of molecular identifiers for immune sequencing clone quantification. TCRdb reanalysed the PCR reads using MiXCR and keeps one entry per CDR3 protein. The sample yields approximately 550,000 distinct CDR3 sequences, less than 30% seen once. The sample was naive CD8+ T cells from blood, with Jurkat cell RNA spiked in. Subset specified: FACS-sorted CD8+CD4-CCR7+CD45RA+ naive T cells. These receptor sequences come from a human donor in good health. Some libraries in this study had Jurkat cell RNA spiked in.

A word on this clonotype: Because the CDR3 is missing its conserved closing phenylalanine or tryptophan, this is likely a read error. The chain uses TRBV28 and TRBJ2-3; D remains unclear. Germline V gene data show CDR1 as MDHEN and CDR2 as SYDVKM. Trimming took 6 bases from V and 3 from J, leaving 19 bases between them. CDR3 size: 16 residues. Here the CDR3 reads CASSSRTSEWTDTQYL. The CDR3, as DNA: TGTGCCAGCAGCTCCCGCACCAGCGAATGGACAGATACGCAGTATTTA.

This clonotype has a handful of counts. The chain uses TRBV6-2 or TRBV6-3 and TRBJ1-3; D remains ambiguous. The CDR3 loop spans 12 amino acids. In germline, CDR1 is MNHEY, CDR2 SVGEGT. V lost 8 bases and J 2 bases, leaving 7 bases between the germline ends. CDR3 DNA: TGTGCCAGCTGGGAAACTGGAAACACCATATATTTT. Its translation: CASWETGNTIYF.

The rearrangement links TRBV4-3 to TRBJ1-5, with D maybe TRBD1 (5 bases). V gave up 0 bases and J gave up 9 bases, with 15 bases separating them. CDR1 is LGHNA, CDR2 YSLEER, per germline. This CDR3 contains 15 residues. The CDR3 region is CASSQEARGGWPQHF. DNA of the CDR3: TGCGCCAGCAGCCAAGAGGCTCGTGGGGGGTGGCCCCAGCATTTT.

This clonotype has at least ten counts. The chain links TRBV2 to TRBJ1-3, with a weak D call TRBD1 (6 bases). The CDR3 loop spans 14 amino acids. CDR1 is SNHLY and CDR2 is FYNNEI in the germline V gene. V lost 6 bases to trimming and J lost 0 bases, with 9 bases between them. CDR3 DNA sequence: TGTGCCAGCAGAACAGGGAGCTCTGGAAACACCATATATTTT. This codes for CASRTGSSGNTIYF.

A remark on this clonotype: This clone may be a read error of a much larger clone one base away. The chain combines TRBV6-6 with TRBJ2-7; possibly TRBD1 or TRBD2 for D (5 bases each). CDR1 and CDR2 (germline): MNHNY, SVGAGI (reference sequence). This CDR3 has 16 residues. Here the CDR3 reads CAGSSLGDPPNYEQYF. The CDR3 DNA sequence: TGTGCCGGCAGCTCACTTGGGGACCCGCCGAACTACGAGCAGTACTTC.

This clonotype was seen only a few times. V gene TRBV27 combines with J gene TRBJ2-2, with 7 bases matching TRBD1. The V and J ends lost 3 bases and 5 bases, in that order; junction bases with no gene match: 12. This CDR3 is built from 17 residues. Germline assignment: CDR1 MNHEY and CDR2 SMNVEV (reference sequence). DNA of the CDR3: TGTGCCAGCAGTTTTGGTGGTTTAGGGGGCTTAACCGGGGAGCTGTTTTTT. Its protein product is CASSFGGLGGLTGELFF.

There are a few counts of this clonotype. The J gene is TRBJ1-2, the V gene TRBV4-1; D unclear. CDR1 MGHRA and CDR2 YSYEKL come from the germline V gene. This CDR3 comprises 15 residues. Trimming took off 0 bases at V and 0 bases at J, with 8 bases between the two ends. DNA for the CDR3: TGCGCCAGCAGCCAAGATTCGGGCCCTAACTATGGCTACACCTTC. It translates to CASSQDSGPNYGYTF.